This paragraph reports one TCR beta chain. The study drew its donors from healthy HIV-negative adults without recent acute infections or vaccinations. Using immunoSEQ multiplex PCR, the repertoire was profiled, and TCRdb retains in-frame clones only, with some absent. Of 550,000 to 850,000 clones in the sample, around 67% were seen once. This specimen comes from a study of shared clonotypes between healthy human individuals. The sample comprised memory CD4+ T cells sorted from blood. Subset denoted: CD45RA-negative fraction. This clonotype was obtained from a woman aged 25-40 years in good health.

In DNA, the CDR3 is TGTGCCAGCAGTGAAGCACCCCGGGACAGGGTGAACGAGCAGTACTTC. Protein sequence: CASSEAPRDRVNEQYF. This chain joins TRBV6-1 and TRBJ2-7; TRBD1 agrees at 9 bases. This CDR3 spans 16 amino acids. Germline V gene lookup returns CDR1 MNHNS and CDR2 SASEGT. V shed 0 bases and J 5 bases; nucleotides not matched to a gene: 8.